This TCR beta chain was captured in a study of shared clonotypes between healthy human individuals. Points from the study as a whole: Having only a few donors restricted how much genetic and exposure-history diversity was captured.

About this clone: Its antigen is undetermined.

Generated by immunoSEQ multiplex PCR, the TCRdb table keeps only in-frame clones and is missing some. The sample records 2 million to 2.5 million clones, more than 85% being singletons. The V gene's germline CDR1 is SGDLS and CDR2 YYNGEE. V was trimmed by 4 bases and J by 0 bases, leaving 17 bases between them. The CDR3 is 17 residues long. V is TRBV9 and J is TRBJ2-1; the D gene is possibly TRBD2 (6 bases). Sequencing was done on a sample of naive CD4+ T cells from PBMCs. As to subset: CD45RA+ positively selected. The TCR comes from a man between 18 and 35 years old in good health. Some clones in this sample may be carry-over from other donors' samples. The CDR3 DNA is TGTGCCAGCAGCTTAGGGACTCCGCAGAGCTCCTACAATGAGCAGTTCTTC. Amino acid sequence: CASSLGTPQSSYNEQFF.